The table lists the clone carrying this T cell receptor beta chain with a few counts. CDR3 length equals 13 residues. Germline CDR1 and CDR2: SQVTM and ANQGSEA. Between the trimmed V and J ends, which lost 7 bases and 3 bases, there was a span of 16 bases. This sample stems from a study of blood T cell repertoires in COVID-19. Data came from immunoSEQ multiplex PCR; TCRdb stores just in-frame clones and leaves some out. The sample yields some 48,000 clones, approximately 87% seen once. The gene calls are TRBV29-1 and TRBJ2-7, with TRBD1 as a possible D gene (6 bases). What was sequenced was peripheral blood. The clonotype comes from a woman aged 55-70 years with acute or convalescent COVID-19. DNA of the CDR3: TGCAGCGCTGGGGACACGGACTTCTACGAGCAGTACTTC. Its translation: CSAGDTDFYEQYF.